This T cell receptor (beta chain) was retrieved from a study of T cell clonotyping in hematopoietic cell transplantation. Study-level information: Cytoreduction preceded collection of pretransplant recipient samples.

Germline values: CDR1 SQVTM, CDR2 ANQGSEA. With 6 bases removed from V and 4 bases from J, the gap between germline ends came to 9 bases. This CDR3 has 11 amino acids. A note on this clone: Its antigen is not known.

Time point noted: recipient sample about 28 days before transplant, after cytoreduction. Here immunoSEQ multiplex PCR was the method, and the copy in TCRdb shows in-frame clones only, minus some. The sample yields about 76,000 clones, about 96% seen once. Study-level points and caveats: Recipient TCR diversity dropped after transplant; expanded clonotypes rose from day 30 to 180. Graft donor and pretransplant recipient Inverse Simpson Index values predicted broader posttransplant TCR diversity.

This rearrangement joins TRBV29-1 to TRBJ1-1, with D perhaps matching TRBD1 (6 bases). The specimen was peripheral blood mononuclear cells, collected before stem cell transplant. This TCR derives from a woman aged 50 to 60 with acute myeloid leukemia. Some clones in this sample may be carry-over from other donors' samples. CDR3 loop: CSVTRGTEAFF. The CDR3 region has the DNA TGCAGCGTGACCAGGGGCACTGAAGCTTTCTTT. Complete variable domain (other parts from reference TRBV29-1 and TRBJ1-1): SAVISQKPSRDICQRGTSLTIQCQVDSQVTMMFWYRQQPGQSLTLIATANQGSEATYESGFVIDKFPISRPNLTFSTLTVSNMSPEDSSIYLCSVTRGTEAFFGQGTRLTVV.